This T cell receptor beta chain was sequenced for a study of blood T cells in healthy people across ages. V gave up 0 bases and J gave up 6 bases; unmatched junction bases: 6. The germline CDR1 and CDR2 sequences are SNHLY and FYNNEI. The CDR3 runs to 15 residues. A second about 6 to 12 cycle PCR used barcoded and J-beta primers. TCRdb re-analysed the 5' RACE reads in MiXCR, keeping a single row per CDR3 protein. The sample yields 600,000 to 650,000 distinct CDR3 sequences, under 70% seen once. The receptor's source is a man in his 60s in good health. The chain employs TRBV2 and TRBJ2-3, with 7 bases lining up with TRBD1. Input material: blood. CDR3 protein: CASSEAPRGPDTQYF. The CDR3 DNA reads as TGTGCCAGCAGTGAAGCGCCTAGGGGGCCGGATACGCAGTATTTT.